This is a list of T cell receptor beta chains from one sample in a study of T-cell reconstitution after alpha-beta-depleted transplantation in children. One entry per CDR3 protein, called by TCRdb with MiXCR from the PCR reads. Here the sample spans 190,000 or so distinct CDR3 sequences, around 7% being singletons. The sample in question was PBMCs from the stem cell graft donor, obtained from the stem cell graft. The receptors shown here come from a human donor who donated a stem cell graft to a child with Wiskott-Aldrich syndrome. The CDR3 runs from the conserved cysteine through the conserved F or W. The order of the fields is D gene, clone size, CDR3 length, J gene, V gene, CDR3 DNA, CDR3 protein. The D gene is left open where the match is weak. The listing skips clone size in some rows; elsewhere it reads once, few, many or a size class.

d_call: TRBD2; clone_size: many; cdr3_length: 14; j_call: TRBJ2-1; v_call: TRBV27; cdr3_nt: TGTGCCAGCAGTTTGGAAGCGGGGTACAATGAGCAGTTCTTC; cdr3_aa: CASSLEAGYNEQFF
d_call: -; clone_size: many; cdr3_length: 15; j_call: TRBJ2-3; v_call: TRBV5-4; cdr3_nt: TGTGCCAGCAGGATCGACTCAGCCCCCACAGATACGCAGTATTTT; cdr3_aa: CASRIDSAPTDTQYF
d_call: -; clone_size: few; cdr3_length: 15; j_call: TRBJ1-6; v_call: TRBV5-6; cdr3_nt: TGTGCCAGCAGCTGGAAAGGGGAATTTGAGGGACCCCTCCACTTT; cdr3_aa: CASSWKGEFEGPLHF
d_call: TRBD1; clone_size: -; cdr3_length: 14; j_call: TRBJ2-1; v_call: TRBV5-1; cdr3_nt: TGCGCCAGCGCGCGAGACAGGGGGTACAATGAGCAGTTCTTC; cdr3_aa: CASARDRGYNEQFF
d_call: -; clone_size: -; cdr3_length: 18; j_call: TRBJ2-2; v_call: TRBV3-1; cdr3_nt: TGTGCCTCCACCCCCCATGTCCTTTGGGGGGAAGACACCGGGGAGCTGTTTTTT; cdr3_aa: CASTPHVLWGEDTGELFF
d_call: -; clone_size: -; cdr3_length: 13; j_call: TRBJ1-1; v_call: TRBV6-6; cdr3_nt: TGTGCCAGCAGTTACGGTCCGGAATGGGAAGCTTTCTTT; cdr3_aa: CASSYGPEWEAFF
d_call: -; clone_size: many; cdr3_length: 13; j_call: TRBJ1-5; v_call: TRBV29-1; cdr3_nt: TGCAGCGTTGAAGTTAATAGCAATCAGCCCCAGCATTTT; cdr3_aa: CSVEVNSNQPQHF
d_call: -; clone_size: many; cdr3_length: 16; j_call: TRBJ2-7; v_call: TRBV15; cdr3_nt: TGTGCCACCAGCAGGGCCGGGAGCGGCCCGCTCTACGAGCAGTACTTC; cdr3_aa: CATSRAGSGPLYEQYF
d_call: -; clone_size: -; cdr3_length: 15; j_call: TRBJ2-3; v_call: TRBV5-1; cdr3_nt: TGCGCCAGCAGCGGAATAGCGGGACAGGGAGATACGCAGTATTTT; cdr3_aa: CASSGIAGQGDTQYF
d_call: -; clone_size: many; cdr3_length: 16; j_call: TRBJ2-7; v_call: TRBV4-3; cdr3_nt: TGCGCCAGCAGCCAAGATTTTGCGACAGTGTCCTACGAGCAGTACTTC; cdr3_aa: CASSQDFATVSYEQYF
d_call: -; clone_size: few; cdr3_length: 13; j_call: TRBJ1-1; v_call: TRBV15; cdr3_nt: TGTGCCACCAGCAGTGTTCGCGGGGGAGAAGCTTTCTTT; cdr3_aa: CATSSVRGGEAFF
d_call: -; clone_size: many; cdr3_length: 14; j_call: TRBJ1-1; v_call: TRBV29-1; cdr3_nt: TGCAGCGTTGAAGATCTTTGGGGCGGGGCTGAAGCTTTCTTT; cdr3_aa: CSVEDLWGGAEAFF
d_call: -; clone_size: -; cdr3_length: 13; j_call: TRBJ2-7; v_call: TRBV19; cdr3_nt: TGTGCCAGTAGTATAGATTCGGCCCAGGAGCAGTACTTC; cdr3_aa: CASSIDSAQEQYF
d_call: -; clone_size: many; cdr3_length: 13; j_call: TRBJ1-1; v_call: TRBV20-1; cdr3_nt: TGCAGTGCTAACCCCCAACGGCCCGCTGAAGCTTTCTTT; cdr3_aa: CSANPQRPAEAFF
d_call: -; clone_size: many; cdr3_length: 19; j_call: TRBJ2-1; v_call: TRBV7-2; cdr3_nt: TGTGCCAGCAGCTTAGCACCGGGTCTGTCGGTGGCTTCCTACAATGAGCAGTTCTTC; cdr3_aa: CASSLAPGLSVASYNEQFF
d_call: TRBD2; clone_size: many; cdr3_length: 17; j_call: TRBJ2-3; v_call: TRBV29-1; cdr3_nt: TGCAGCGTTGTCGGGGCGTCGCTAGCGGGAGAAAGAGATACGCAGTATTTT; cdr3_aa: CSVVGASLAGERDTQYF
d_call: -; clone_size: many; cdr3_length: 15; j_call: TRBJ2-3; v_call: TRBV12-3/TRBV12-4; cdr3_nt: TGTGCCAGCAGTTACCTTGGGTCTAGCACAGATACGCAGTATTTT; cdr3_aa: CASSYLGSSTDTQYF
d_call: TRBD2; clone_size: few; cdr3_length: 13; j_call: TRBJ2-3; v_call: TRBV29-1; cdr3_nt: TGCAGCGTCCGAGCGGGAGAGGCAGATACGCAGTATTTT; cdr3_aa: CSVRAGEADTQYF
d_call: -; clone_size: many; cdr3_length: 18; j_call: TRBJ2-1; v_call: TRBV20-1; cdr3_nt: TGCAGTGCTAGAGCTCTTGATCGGACGGGGGTCAAATACAATGAGCAGTTCTTC; cdr3_aa: CSARALDRTGVKYNEQFF
d_call: -; clone_size: many; cdr3_length: 14; j_call: TRBJ1-1; v_call: TRBV20-1; cdr3_nt: TGCAGTGCTAGAGATAGGCAGCAGAACACTGAAGCTTTCTTT; cdr3_aa: CSARDRQQNTEAFF
d_call: -; clone_size: -; cdr3_length: 14; j_call: TRBJ2-4; v_call: TRBV29-1; cdr3_nt: TGCAGCGTTCGGGATGGACTAGCCAAAAACATTCAGTACTTC; cdr3_aa: CSVRDGLAKNIQYF
d_call: -; clone_size: few; cdr3_length: 13; j_call: TRBJ1-5; v_call: TRBV30; cdr3_nt: TGTGCCTGGAGTGCGGGTATCGATCAGCCCCAGCATTTT; cdr3_aa: CAWSAGIDQPQHF
d_call: -; clone_size: -; cdr3_length: 14; j_call: TRBJ2-2; v_call: TRBV27; cdr3_nt: TGTGCCAGCAGTATCAGACAGCCCACCGGGGAGCTGTTTTTT; cdr3_aa: CASSIRQPTGELFF
d_call: -; clone_size: -; cdr3_length: 14; j_call: TRBJ2-1; v_call: TRBV7-9; cdr3_nt: TGTGCCAGCAGTACCGAGGACATCTTTTATGAGCAGTTCTTC; cdr3_aa: CASSTEDIFYEQFF
d_call: -; clone_size: many; cdr3_length: 13; j_call: TRBJ1-2; v_call: TRBV6-5; cdr3_nt: TGTGCCAGCAGTTACTCAGGGGGTGGAGGCTACACCTTC; cdr3_aa: CASSYSGGGGYTF
d_call: -; clone_size: -; cdr3_length: 14; j_call: TRBJ2-6; v_call: TRBV12-3/TRBV12-4; cdr3_nt: TGTGCCAGCAGTTTTTGGACTGGGGCCAACGTCCTGACTTTC; cdr3_aa: CASSFWTGANVLTF
d_call: -; clone_size: many; cdr3_length: 13; j_call: TRBJ1-1; v_call: TRBV12-3/TRBV12-4; cdr3_nt: TGTGCCAGCTTACGGCTGGTGAACACTGAAGCTTTCTTT; cdr3_aa: CASLRLVNTEAFF